This is a list of T cell receptor beta chains from one sample in a study of T cell responses to AZD1222 COVID-19 vaccine. Generated by immunoSEQ multiplex PCR, the TCRdb table keeps only in-frame clones and is missing some. Among about 150,000 clones listed, around 87% were seen once. This specimen consisted of peripheral blood, obtained 28 days after the second AZD1222 dose. These receptors came from an adult who received the AZD1222 COVID-19 vaccine. Both conserved end residues are part of each CDR3. The order of the fields is clone size, J gene, CDR3 length, D gene, V gene, CDR3 DNA, CDR3 protein. A D gene is named only where the DNA matches it firmly. Where a row states a size, it is once, few, many or the class of an expanded clone; other rows omit it.

>-|TRBJ2-5|12|-|TRBV28
TGTGCCAGCAGTTTAGTTAGAGAGACCCAGTACTTC
CASSLVRETQYF
>-|TRBJ1-5|16|-|TRBV11-3
TGTGCCAGCAGCTTAGAAGTCCAGAATAGCAATCAGCCCCAGCATTTT
CASSLEVQNSNQPQHF
>-|TRBJ1-1|13|-|TRBV27
TGTGCCAGCAGCCGTGCTTCGAACACTGAAGCTTTCTTT
CASSRASNTEAFF
>-|TRBJ2-3|13|-|TRBV2
TGTGCCAGCAGTGATGGCTACACAGATACGCAGTATTTT
CASSDGYTDTQYF
>-|TRBJ2-7|14|TRBD2|TRBV27
TGTGCCAGCAGTTATGGCGGGAGGGGATACGAGCAGTACTTC
CASSYGGRGYEQYF
>-|TRBJ2-7|18|TRBD2|TRBV28
TGTGCCAGCAGTCCTATAGGCCCACTAGCGGGAGGAAACTACGAGCAGTACTTC
CASSPIGPLAGGNYEQYF
>-|TRBJ2-6|17|-|TRBV5-1
TGCGCCAGCACCAGGGACTTCTCCCGCCCTGGGGCCAACGTCCTGACTTTC
CASTRDFSRPGANVLTF
>once|TRBJ2-4|17|-|TRBV19
TGTGCCAGTAGCCCTTACGGACAGCTCCTAGCCAAAAACATTCAGTACTTC
CASSPYGQLLAKNIQYF
>-|TRBJ2-5|14|TRBD2|TRBV28
TGTGCCAGCAGTGTACTAGCGGGAGGAGAGACCCAGTACTTC
CASSVLAGGETQYF
>-|TRBJ1-4|16|-|TRBV5-4
TGTGCCAGCAGCTCCCGGACCTCACGGACTAATGAAAAACTGTTTTTT
CASSSRTSRTNEKLFF
>-|TRBJ2-1|14|TRBD2|TRBV6-2/TRBV6-3
TGTGCCAGCAGTTCTGGCGGGAGGGTCCATGAGCAGTTCTTC
CASSSGGRVHEQFF
>few|TRBJ1-3|18|-|TRBV3-1/TRBV3-2
TGTGCCAGCAGCGGGTTTGAGAACCGTTGGCCCTCTGGAAACACCATATATTTT
CASSGFENRWPSGNTIYF
>-|TRBJ2-1|15|-|TRBV9
TGTGCCAGCAGCGTAGAGTCCTGGACGGACAATGAGCAGTTCTTC
CASSVESWTDNEQFF
>-|TRBJ1-5|13|TRBD1|TRBV30
TGTGCCTGGGGGGGACAGGGCAATCAGCCCCAGCATTTT
CAWGGQGNQPQHF
>-|TRBJ2-1|12|TRBD1|TRBV5-6
TGTGCCAGCAGCTACGGACAGGGAACGAAGTTCTTC
CASSYGQGTKFF
>-|TRBJ2-1|17|TRBD1|TRBV5-1
TGCGCCAGCAGCCCGGGGACAGGGAGGGTCTCCTACAATGAGCAGTTCTTC
CASSPGTGRVSYNEQFF
>once|TRBJ1-4|14|TRBD1|TRBV28
TGTGCCAGCAGCCAACAGGGGGCACAGGAAAAACTGTTTTTT
CASSQQGAQEKLFF
>-|TRBJ2-1|16|TRBD1|TRBV11-2
TGTGCCAGCAGCTTAGCACTGACAGGGTCCTACAATGAGCAGTTCTTC
CASSLALTGSYNEQFF
>-|TRBJ2-5|14|TRBD2|TRBV3-1/TRBV3-2
TGTGCCAGCAGCTCGGGACTAGCTAAAGAGACCCAGTACTTC
CASSSGLAKETQYF
>-|TRBJ1-5|15|TRBD1|TRBV28
TGTGCCAGCAGTTCCTTGGACAGGGAACATCAGCCCCAGCATTTT
CASSSLDREHQPQHF
>-|TRBJ1-1|15|-|TRBV6-2/TRBV6-3
TGTGCCAGCAGTTACTCTGAGGGACTTAACACTGAAGCTTTCTTT
CASSYSEGLNTEAFF
>-|TRBJ2-7|14|TRBD2|TRBV5-1
TGCGCCAGCAGCGCGGCGGGCGGGAGGGATGAGCAGTACTTC
CASSAAGGRDEQYF
>-|TRBJ2-5|16|TRBD2|TRBV10-3
TGTGCCACCCAAGACCGGAGGACTAGCGGAGAAGAGACCCAGTACTTC
CATQDRRTSGEETQYF